This TCR beta chain was documented in a study of T and B cells in COVID-19 patients. Each TRB amplification used about 250-550 ng of genomic DNA from blood. Germline V lookup: CDR1 MGHDK, CDR2 SYGVNS. CDR3 size: 20 residues. J gave up 2 bases and V 2 bases, and 16 bases lay outside the gene matches. Multiplex PCR with BIOMED2 TRB-A/B primer pools amplified TRB rearrangements. MiXCR, applied by TCRdb to the multiplex PCR reads, yields one record per CDR3 protein. This sample has roughly 13,000 distinct CDR3 sequences, with about 30% found just once. This sequence joins TRBV25-1 and TRBJ2-1, with TRBD1 matching 9 bases. Source material: blood. The source is a human donor who had recovered from COVID-19. The CDR3 loop is CASSERANSPGQGTYNEQFF. The CDR3 bases are TGTGCCAGCAGTGAAAGGGCTAATTCACCGGGACAGGGAACCTACAATGAGCAGTTCTTC.